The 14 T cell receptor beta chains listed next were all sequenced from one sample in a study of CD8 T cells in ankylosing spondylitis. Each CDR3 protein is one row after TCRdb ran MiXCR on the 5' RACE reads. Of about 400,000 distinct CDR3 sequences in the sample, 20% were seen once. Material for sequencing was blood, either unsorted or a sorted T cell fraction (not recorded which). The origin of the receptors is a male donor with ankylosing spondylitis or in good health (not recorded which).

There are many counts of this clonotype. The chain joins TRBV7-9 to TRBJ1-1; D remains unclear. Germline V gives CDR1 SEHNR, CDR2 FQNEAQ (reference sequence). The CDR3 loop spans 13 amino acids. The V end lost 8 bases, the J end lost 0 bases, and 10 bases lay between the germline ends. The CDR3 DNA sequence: TGTGCCAGCGCCCTGGCGGTGAACACTGAAGCTTTCTTT. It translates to CASALAVNTEAFF.

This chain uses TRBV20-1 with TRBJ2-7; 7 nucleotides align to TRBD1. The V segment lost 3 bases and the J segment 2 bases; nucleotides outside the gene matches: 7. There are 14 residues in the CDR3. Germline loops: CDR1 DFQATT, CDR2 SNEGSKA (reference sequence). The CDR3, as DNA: TGCAGTGCTAGGGGGGACAGTCTAACCTACGAGCAGTACTTC. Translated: CSARGDSLTYEQYF.

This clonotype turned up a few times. The CDR3 spells CSARGAGEYGYTF. For the CDR3, the DNA is TGCAGTGCTAGAGGCGCAGGGGAATATGGCTACACCTTC. V usage is TRBV20-1 and J usage is TRBJ1-2; tentatively, D is TRBD1 (6 bases). Germline CDR1 DFQATT, CDR2 SNEGSKA (reference sequence). V lost 1 base, J lost 5 bases, and 11 bases lay in between. This CDR3 is built from 13 residues.

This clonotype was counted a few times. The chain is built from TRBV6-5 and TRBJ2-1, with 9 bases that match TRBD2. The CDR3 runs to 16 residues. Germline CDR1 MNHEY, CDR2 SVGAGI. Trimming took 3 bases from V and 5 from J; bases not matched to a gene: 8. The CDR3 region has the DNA TGTGCCAGCAGTTATAACGCGGGGGGGGTCGACAATGAGCAGTTCTTC. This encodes CASSYNAGGVDNEQFF.

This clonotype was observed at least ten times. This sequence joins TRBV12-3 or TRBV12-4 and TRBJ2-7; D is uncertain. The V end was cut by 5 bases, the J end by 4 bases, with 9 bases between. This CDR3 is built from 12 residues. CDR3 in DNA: TGTGCCAGCAGTCCGACACCTTACGAGCAGTACTTC. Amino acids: CASSPTPYEQYF.

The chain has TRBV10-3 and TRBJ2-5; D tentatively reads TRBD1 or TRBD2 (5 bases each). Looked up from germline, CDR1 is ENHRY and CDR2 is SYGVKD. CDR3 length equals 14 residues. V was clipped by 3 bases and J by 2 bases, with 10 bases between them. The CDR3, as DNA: TGTGCCATCAGTGACGGGGCGAATCAAGAGACCCAGTACTTC. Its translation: CAISDGANQETQYF.

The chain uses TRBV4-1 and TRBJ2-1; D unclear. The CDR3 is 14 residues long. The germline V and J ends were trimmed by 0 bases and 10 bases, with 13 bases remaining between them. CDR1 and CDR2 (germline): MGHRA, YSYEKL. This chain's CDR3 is CASSQESLEGEQFF. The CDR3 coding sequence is TGCGCCAGCAGCCAAGAGAGCCTAGAAGGGGAGCAGTTCTTC.

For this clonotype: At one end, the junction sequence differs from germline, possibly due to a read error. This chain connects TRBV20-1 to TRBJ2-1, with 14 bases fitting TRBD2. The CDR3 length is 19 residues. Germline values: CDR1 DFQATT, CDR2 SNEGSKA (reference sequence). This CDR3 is CSARDLMTSGGGTYNKQFF. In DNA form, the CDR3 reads TGCAGTGCTAGAGATCTGATGACTAGCGGGGGGGGAACCTACAATAAGCAGTTCTTC.

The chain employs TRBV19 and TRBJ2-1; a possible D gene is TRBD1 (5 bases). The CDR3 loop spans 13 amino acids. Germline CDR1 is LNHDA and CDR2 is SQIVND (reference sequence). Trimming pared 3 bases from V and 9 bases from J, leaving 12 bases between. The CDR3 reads CASSIGEGVEQFF. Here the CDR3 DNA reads TGTGCCAGTAGTATTGGGGAAGGGGTTGAGCAGTTCTTC.

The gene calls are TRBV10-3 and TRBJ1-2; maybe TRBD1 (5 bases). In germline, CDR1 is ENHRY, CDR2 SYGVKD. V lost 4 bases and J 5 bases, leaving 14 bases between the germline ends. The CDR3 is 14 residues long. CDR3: CAISGSGGTYGYTF. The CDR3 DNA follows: TGTGCCATCAGTGGATCGGGGGGGACGTATGGCTACACCTTC.

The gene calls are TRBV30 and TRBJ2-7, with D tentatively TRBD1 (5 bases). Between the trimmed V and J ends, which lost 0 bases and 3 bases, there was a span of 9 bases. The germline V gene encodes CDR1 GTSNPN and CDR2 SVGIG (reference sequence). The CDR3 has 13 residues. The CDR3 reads CAWSVGADYEQYF. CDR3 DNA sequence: TGTGCCTGGAGTGTAGGGGCTGACTACGAGCAGTACTTC. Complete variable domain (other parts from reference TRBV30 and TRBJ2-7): SQTIHQWPATLVQPVGSPLSLECTVEGTSNPNLYWYRQAAGRGLQLLFYSVGIGQISSEVPQNLSASRPQDRQFILSSKKLLLSDSGFYLCAWSVGADYEQYFGPGTRLTVT.

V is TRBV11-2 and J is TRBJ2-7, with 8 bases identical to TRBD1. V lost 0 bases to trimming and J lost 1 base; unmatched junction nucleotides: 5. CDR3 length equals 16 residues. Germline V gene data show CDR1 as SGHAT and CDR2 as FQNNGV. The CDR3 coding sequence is TGTGCCAGCAGCTTAGAGGCCAGGACAGGGTCCTACGAGCAGTACTTC. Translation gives CASSLEARTGSYEQYF.

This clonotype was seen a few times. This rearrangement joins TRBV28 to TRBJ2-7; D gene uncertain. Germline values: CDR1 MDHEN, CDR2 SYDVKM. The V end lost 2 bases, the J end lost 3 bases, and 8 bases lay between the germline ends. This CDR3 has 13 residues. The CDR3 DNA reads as TGTGCCAGCAGTTTAGGTCCACGCTACGAGCAGTACTTC. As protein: CASSLGPRYEQYF. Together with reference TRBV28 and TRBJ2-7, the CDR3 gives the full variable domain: DVKVTQSSRYLVKRTGEKVFLECVQDMDHENMFWYRQDPGLGLRLIYFSYDVKMKEKGDIPEGYSVSREKKERFSLILESASTNQTSMYLCASSLGPRYEQYFGPGTRLTVT.

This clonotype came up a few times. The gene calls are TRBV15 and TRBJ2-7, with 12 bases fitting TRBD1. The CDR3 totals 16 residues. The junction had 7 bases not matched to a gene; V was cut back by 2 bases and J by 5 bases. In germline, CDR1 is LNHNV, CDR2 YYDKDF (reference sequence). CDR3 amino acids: CATSRNLGTGGDEQYF. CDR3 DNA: TGTGCCACCAGCAGAAACCTCGGGACAGGGGGCGACGAGCAGTACTTC.